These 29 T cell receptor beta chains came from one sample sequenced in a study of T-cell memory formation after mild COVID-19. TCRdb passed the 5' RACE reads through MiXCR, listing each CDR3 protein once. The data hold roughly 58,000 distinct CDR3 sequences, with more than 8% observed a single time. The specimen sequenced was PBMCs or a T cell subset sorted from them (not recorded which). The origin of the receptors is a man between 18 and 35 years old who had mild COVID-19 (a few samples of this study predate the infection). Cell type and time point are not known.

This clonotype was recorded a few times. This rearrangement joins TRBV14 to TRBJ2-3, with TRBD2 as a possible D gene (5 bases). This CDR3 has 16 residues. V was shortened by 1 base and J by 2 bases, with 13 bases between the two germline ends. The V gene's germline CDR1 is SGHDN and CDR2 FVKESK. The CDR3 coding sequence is TGTGCCAGCAGCCAAGGGACCGAGCGGTTCACAGATACGCAGTATTTT. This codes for CASSQGTERFTDTQYF.

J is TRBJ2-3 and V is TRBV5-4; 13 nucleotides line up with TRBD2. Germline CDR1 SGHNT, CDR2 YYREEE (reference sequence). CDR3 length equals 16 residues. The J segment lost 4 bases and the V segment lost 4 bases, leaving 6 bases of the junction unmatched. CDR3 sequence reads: CASSPTSGGAADTQYF. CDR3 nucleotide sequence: TGTGCCAGCAGCCCTACTAGCGGGGGGGCGGCAGATACGCAGTATTTT.

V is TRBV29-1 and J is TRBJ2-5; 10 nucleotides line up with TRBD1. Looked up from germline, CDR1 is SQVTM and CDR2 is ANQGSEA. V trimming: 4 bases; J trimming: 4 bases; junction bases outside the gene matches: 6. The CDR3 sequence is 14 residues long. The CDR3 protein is CSVGGQGRGETQYF. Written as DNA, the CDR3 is TGCAGCGTTGGGGGACAGGGGCGAGGAGAGACCCAGTACTTC.

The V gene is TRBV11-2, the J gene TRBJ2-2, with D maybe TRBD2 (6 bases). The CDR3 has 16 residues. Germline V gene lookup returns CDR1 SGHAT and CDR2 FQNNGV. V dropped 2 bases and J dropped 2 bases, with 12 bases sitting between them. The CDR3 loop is CASSLRVLANTGELFF. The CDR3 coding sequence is TGTGCCAGCAGCTTAAGGGTACTAGCTAACACCGGGGAGCTGTTTTTT. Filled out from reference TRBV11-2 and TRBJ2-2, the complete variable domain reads EAGVAQSPRYKIIEKRQSVAFWCNPISGHATLYWYQQILGQGPKLLIQFQNNGVVDDSQLPKDRFSAERLKGVDSTLKIQPAKLEDSAVYLCASSLRVLANTGELFFGEGSRLTVL.

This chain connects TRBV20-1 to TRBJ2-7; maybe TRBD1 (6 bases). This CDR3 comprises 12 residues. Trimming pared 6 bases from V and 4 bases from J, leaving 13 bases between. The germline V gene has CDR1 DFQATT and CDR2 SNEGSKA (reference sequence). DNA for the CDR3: TGCAGTGCAGTAGGACAGAATTACGAGCAGTACGTC. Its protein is CSAVGQNYEQYV.

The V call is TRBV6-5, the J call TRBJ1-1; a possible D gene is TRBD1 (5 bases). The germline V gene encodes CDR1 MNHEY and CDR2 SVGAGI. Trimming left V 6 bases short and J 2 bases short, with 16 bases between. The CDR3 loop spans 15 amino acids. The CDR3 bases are TGTGCCAGCAGCTATCGGAGTCAGGGTAACACTGAAGCTTTCTTT. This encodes CASSYRSQGNTEAFF.

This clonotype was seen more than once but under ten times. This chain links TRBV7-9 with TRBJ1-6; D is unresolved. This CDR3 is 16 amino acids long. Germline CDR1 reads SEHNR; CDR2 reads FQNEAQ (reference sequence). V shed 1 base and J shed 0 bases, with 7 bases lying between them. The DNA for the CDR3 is TGTGCCAGCAGCTTAGTCGTCAGCTCCTATAATTCACCCCTCCACTTT. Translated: CASSLVVSSYNSPLHF.

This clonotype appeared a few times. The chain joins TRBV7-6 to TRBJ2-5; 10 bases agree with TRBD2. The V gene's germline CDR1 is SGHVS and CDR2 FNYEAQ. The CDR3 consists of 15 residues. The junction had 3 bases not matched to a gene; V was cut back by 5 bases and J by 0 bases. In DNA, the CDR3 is TGTGCCAGCAGCCGGACTAGCGGCTACCAAGAGACCCAGTACTTC. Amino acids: CASSRTSGYQETQYF.

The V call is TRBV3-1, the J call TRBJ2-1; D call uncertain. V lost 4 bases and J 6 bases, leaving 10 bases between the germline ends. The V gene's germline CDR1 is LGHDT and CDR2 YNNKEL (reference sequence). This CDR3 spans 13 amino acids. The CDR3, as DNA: TGTGCCAGCAGCCGGACGTCCGCCAATGAGCAGTTCTTC. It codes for CASSRTSANEQFF.

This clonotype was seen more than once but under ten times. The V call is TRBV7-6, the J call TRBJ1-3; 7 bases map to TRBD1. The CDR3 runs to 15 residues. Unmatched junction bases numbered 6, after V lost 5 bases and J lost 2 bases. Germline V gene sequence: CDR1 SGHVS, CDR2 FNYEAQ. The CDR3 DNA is TGTGCCAGCAGCCCTAGGGGGCCCCCTGGAAACACCATATATTTT. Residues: CASSPRGPPGNTIYF.

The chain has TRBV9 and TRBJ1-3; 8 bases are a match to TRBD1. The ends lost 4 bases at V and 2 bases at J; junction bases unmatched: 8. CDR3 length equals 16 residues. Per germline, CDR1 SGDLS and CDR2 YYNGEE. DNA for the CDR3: TGTGCCAGCAGCACCGGACAGGGAATGACTGGAAACACCATATATTTT. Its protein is CASSTGQGMTGNTIYF. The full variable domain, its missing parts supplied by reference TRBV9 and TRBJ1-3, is DSGVTQTPKHLITATGQRVTLRCSPRSGDLSVYWYQQSLDQGLQFLIQYYNGEERAKGNILERFSAQQFPDLHSELNLSSLELGDSALYFCASSTGQGMTGNTIYFGEGSWLTVV.

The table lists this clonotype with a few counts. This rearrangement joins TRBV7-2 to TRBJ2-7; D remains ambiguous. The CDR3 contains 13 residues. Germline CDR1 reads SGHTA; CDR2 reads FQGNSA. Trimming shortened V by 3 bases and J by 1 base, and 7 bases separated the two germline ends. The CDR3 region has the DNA TGTGCCAGCAGCTTTACCTCATCCTACGAGCAGTACGTC. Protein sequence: CASSFTSSYEQYV.

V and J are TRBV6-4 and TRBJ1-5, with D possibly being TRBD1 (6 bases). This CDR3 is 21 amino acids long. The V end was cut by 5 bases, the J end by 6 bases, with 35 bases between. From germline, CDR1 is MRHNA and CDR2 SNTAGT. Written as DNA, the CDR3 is TGTGCCAGCAGTCGCTTTGCTACACGGACAGCGAAACGGCAAGAGGTTCAGCCCCAGCATTTT. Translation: CASSRFATRTAKRQEVQPQHF.

CDR3 DNA sequence: TGCGCCAGCAGCCAGAAGGACGGGTATAATTCACCCCTCCACTTT. Translating gives CASSQKDGYNSPLHF. The V call is TRBV4-1, the J call TRBJ1-6; no definite D call. Trimming pared 3 bases from V and 4 bases from J, leaving 10 bases between. CDR1 MGHRA and CDR2 YSYEKL come from the germline V gene. CDR3 length: 15 residues.

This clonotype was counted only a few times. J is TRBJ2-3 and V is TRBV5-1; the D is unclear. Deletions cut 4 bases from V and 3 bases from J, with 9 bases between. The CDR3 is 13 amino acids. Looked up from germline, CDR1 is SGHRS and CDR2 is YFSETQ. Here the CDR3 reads CASSDGPTDTQYF. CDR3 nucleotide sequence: TGCGCCAGCAGCGATGGACCGACAGATACGCAGTATTTT. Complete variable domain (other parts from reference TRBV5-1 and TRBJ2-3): KAGVTQTPRYLIKTRGQQVTLSCSPISGHRSVSWYQQTPGQGLQFLFEYFSETQRNKGNFPGRFSGRQFSNSRSEMNVSTLELGDSALYLCASSDGPTDTQYFGPGTRLTVL.

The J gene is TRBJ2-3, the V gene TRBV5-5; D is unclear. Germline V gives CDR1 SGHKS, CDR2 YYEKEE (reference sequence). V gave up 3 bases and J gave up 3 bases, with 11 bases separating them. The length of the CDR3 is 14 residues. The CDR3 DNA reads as TGTGCCAGCAGCTGGACGAGGTGGACAGATACGCAGTATTTT. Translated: CASSWTRWTDTQYF. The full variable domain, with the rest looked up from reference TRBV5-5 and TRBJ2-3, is DAGVTQSPTHLIKTRGQQVTLRCSPISGHKSVSWYQQVLGQGPQFIFQYYEKEERGRGNFPDRFSARQFPNYSSELNVNALLLGDSALYLCASSWTRWTDTQYFGPGTRLTVL.

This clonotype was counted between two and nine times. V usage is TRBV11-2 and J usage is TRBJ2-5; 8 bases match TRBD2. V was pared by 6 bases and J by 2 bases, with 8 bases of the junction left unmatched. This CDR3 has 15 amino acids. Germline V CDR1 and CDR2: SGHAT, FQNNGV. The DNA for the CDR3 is TGTGCCAGCAGTCTTCCTAGCGGGCCACAAGAGACCCAGTACTTC. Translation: CASSLPSGPQETQYF.

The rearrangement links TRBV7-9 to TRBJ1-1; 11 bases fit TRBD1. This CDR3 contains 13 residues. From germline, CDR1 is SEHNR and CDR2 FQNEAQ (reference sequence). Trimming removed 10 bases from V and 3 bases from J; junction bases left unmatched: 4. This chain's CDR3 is CATWGQGDTEAFF. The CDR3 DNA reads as TGTGCCACCTGGGGACAGGGGGACACTGAAGCTTTCTTT.

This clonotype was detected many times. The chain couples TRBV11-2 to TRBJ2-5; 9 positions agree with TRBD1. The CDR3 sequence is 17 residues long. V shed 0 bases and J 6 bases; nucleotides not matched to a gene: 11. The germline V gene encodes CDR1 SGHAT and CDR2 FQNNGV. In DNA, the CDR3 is TGTGCCAGCAGCTTAGATCAGGGACAGGGTCGGAGGAAGACCCAGTACTTC. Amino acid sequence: CASSLDQGQGRRKTQYF.

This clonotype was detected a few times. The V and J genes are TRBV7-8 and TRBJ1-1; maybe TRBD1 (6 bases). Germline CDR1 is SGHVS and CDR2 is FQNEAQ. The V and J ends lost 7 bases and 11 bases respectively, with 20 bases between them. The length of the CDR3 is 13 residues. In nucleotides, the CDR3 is TGTGCCAGCATGGGGCGGGGGCGCCGGGTCGCTTTCTTT. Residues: CASMGRGRRVAFF.

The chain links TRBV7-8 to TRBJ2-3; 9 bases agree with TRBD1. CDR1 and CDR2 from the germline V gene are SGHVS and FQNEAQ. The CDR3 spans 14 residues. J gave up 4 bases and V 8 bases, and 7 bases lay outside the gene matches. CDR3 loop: CASARDRAPDTQYF. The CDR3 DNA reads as TGTGCCAGCGCCAGGGACAGGGCCCCAGATACGCAGTATTTT. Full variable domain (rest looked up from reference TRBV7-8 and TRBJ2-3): GAGVSQSPRYKVAKRGQDVALRCDPISGHVSLFWYQQALGQGPEFLTYFQNEAQLDKSGLPSDRFFAERPEGSVSTLKIQRTQQEDSAVYLCASARDRAPDTQYFGPGTRLTVL.

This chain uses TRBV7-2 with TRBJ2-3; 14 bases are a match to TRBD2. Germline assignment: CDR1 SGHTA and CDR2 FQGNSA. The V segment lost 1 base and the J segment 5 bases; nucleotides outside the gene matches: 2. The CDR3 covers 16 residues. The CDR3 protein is CASSLVGTSGGDTQYF. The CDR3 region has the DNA TGTGCCAGCAGCTTAGTGGGGACTAGCGGGGGAGATACGCAGTATTTT.

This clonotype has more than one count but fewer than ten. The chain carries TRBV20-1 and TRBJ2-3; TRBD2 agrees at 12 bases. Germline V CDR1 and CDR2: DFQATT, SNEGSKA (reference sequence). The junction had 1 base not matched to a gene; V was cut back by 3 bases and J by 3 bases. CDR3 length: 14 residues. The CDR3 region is CSARTSGGTDTQYF. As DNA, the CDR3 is TGCAGTGCTAGGACTAGCGGGGGAACAGATACGCAGTATTTT.

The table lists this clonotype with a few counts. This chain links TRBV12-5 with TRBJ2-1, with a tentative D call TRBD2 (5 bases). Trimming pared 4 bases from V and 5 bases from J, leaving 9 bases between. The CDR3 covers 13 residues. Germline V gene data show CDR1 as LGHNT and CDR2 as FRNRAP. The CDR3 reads CASGSSGNNEQFF. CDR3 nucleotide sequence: TGTGCTAGTGGTTCCTCGGGGAACAATGAGCAGTTCTTC. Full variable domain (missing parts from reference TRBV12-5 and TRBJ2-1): DARVTQTPRHKVTEMGQEVTMRCQPILGHNTVFWYRQTMMQGLELLAYFRNRAPLDDSGMPKDRFSAEMPDATLATLKIQPSEPRDSAVYFCASGSSGNNEQFFGPGTRLTVL.

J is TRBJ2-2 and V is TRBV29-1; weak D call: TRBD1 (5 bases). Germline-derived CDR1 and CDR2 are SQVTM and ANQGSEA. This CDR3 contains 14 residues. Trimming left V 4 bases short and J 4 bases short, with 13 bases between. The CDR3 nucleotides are TGCAGCGTTGTTTCAGGGTCCAGCACCGGGGAGCTGTTTTTT. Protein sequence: CSVVSGSSTGELFF.

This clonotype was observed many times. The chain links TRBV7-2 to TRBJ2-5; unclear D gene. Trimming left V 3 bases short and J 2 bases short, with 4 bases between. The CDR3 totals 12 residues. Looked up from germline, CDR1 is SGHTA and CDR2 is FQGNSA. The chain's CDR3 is CASSFLQETQYF. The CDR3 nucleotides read TGTGCCAGCAGCTTTCTGCAAGAGACCCAGTACTTC.

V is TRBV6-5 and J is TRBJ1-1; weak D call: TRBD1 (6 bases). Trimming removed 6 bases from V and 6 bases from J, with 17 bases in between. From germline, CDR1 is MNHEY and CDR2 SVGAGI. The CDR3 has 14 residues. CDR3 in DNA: TGTGCCAGCAGACCACAGACAGGAGCACCTGAAGCTTTCTTT. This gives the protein CASRPQTGAPEAFF.

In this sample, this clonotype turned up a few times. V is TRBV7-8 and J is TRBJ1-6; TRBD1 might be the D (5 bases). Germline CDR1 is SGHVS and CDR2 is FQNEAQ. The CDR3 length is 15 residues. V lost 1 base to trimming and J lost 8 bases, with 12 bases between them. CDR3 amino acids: CASSLVLGQDSPLHF. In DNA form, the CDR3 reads TGTGCCAGCAGCTTAGTATTGGGGCAGGATTCACCCCTCCACTTT.

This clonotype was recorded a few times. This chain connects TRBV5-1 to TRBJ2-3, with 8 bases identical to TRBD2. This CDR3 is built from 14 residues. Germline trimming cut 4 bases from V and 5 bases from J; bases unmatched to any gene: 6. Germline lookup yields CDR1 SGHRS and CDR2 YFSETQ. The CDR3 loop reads CASSGGLVLDTQYF. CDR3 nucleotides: TGCGCCAGCAGCGGGGGACTAGTATTAGATACGCAGTATTTT.